These T cell receptor beta chains were read from a single sample in a study of neurological immune-mediated disorders. One entry per CDR3 protein results from TCRdb running MiXCR on the 5' RACE reads. This table has some 48,000 distinct CDR3 sequences, around 13% appearing once. The sequenced sample was PBMCs. The origin of the receptors is a male donor with HTLV-1-associated myelopathy (HAM/TSP). Each CDR3 is given without its conserved first and last residue. Fields, in order: J gene, CDR3 length, V gene, CDR3 protein.

>TRBJ1-1|13|TRBV5-1
ASTDPGTGNTEAF
>TRBJ2-3|12|TRBV5-1
ASGDTGSQDTQY
>TRBJ2-5|15|TRBV5-1
ASSLAPGQGAGETQY
>TRBJ1-1|11|TRBV20-1
SARATGGTEAF
>TRBJ2-3|11|TRBV7-8
ASSLRLDHTQY
>TRBJ2-6|15|TRBV5-1
ASSPLRGESGANVLT
>TRBJ2-7|13|TRBV28
ASRKVWTGGYEQY
>TRBJ2-6|13|TRBV29-1
SVVFQGAGANVLT
>TRBJ2-5|13|TRBV20-1
SASEASGVQETQY
>TRBJ1-6|11|TRBV20-1
SARGTGDSPLH
>TRBJ1-5|11|TRBV6-6
ASSSTGSTPQH
>TRBJ2-7|11|TRBV5-1
ASSPDEAYEQY
>TRBJ2-1|12|TRBV20-1
GSGYGDSYNEQF
>TRBJ2-3|12|TRBV28
ASSRQPDTDTQY
>TRBJ2-5|11|TRBV7-8
ASSVDRGETQY
>TRBJ2-5|13|TRBV12-3/TRBV12-4
ASSLQAGAIETQY
>TRBJ2-5|13|TRBV7-2
ASSWTSGGVETQY
>TRBJ1-1|12|TRBV5-1
ASSLDGGGTEAF
>TRBJ1-1|9|TRBV6-5
ASSMGQQAF
>TRBJ2-1|13|TRBV5-1
ASSWAQGAFDEQF
>TRBJ1-2|14|TRBV5-5
ASSVNRVQANYGYT
>TRBJ2-5|13|TRBV5-1
ASSLVPLIQETQY
>TRBJ2-3|12|TRBV20-1
SARKGGRTDTQY
>TRBJ2-7|13|TRBV5-1
ASSSGGGGFYEQY
>TRBJ2-6|15|TRBV7-6
ASSSGTGASGANVLT
>TRBJ1-1|13|TRBV7-9
ASSSGQAGGTEAF
>TRBJ2-5|12|TRBV20-1
SAGGGGIQETQY
>TRBJ1-1|11|TRBV20-1
SASLRVNTEAF
>TRBJ2-1|11|TRBV9
ASSVESLNEQF
>TRBJ2-2|8|TRBV2
ASSTGELF
>TRBJ2-1|9|TRBV6-2/TRBV6-3
ASTSGTGQF
>TRBJ2-5|11|TRBV29-1
SGSLKAGGTQY
>TRBJ2-7|10|TRBV5-1
ASREGTHEQY
>TRBJ2-2|12|TRBV10-1
ASSEGGLTGELF
>TRBJ1-6|14|TRBV25-1
ASSEYRTGVNSPLH
>TRBJ1-1|16|TRBV7-2
ASSLGPRGGTANTEAF
>TRBJ2-3|12|TRBV7-9
ACSWGAKADTQY